The 23 T cell receptor beta chains reported below all come from one sample, sequenced in a study of OX40 agonist ivuxolimab in advanced cancers. The repertoire was sequenced with immunoSEQ multiplex PCR; TCRdb's copy has only in-frame clones and lacks some. In the table there are 40,000 or so clones, roughly 80% of which are singletons. The sample in question was CD4+ or CD8+ T cells sorted from blood, obtained in a trial of the OX40 agonist ivuxolimab. The receptors originated from an adult with an advanced solid tumor such as melanoma, head and neck, liver or kidney cancer.

The V and J genes are TRBV5-1 and TRBJ1-2, with TRBD1 matching over 7 bases. The CDR3 has 14 residues. Germline V gene lookup returns CDR1 SGHRS and CDR2 YFSETQ. The V and J ends lost 4 bases and 4 bases, in that order; junction bases with no gene match: 7. The CDR3 DNA is TGCGCCAGCAGCGCGGGACAGCTGTCCTATGGCTACACCTTC. Its protein product is CASSAGQLSYGYTF.

The rearrangement joins TRBV30 to TRBJ2-7, with D hard to call. The germline gives CDR1 GTSNPN, CDR2 SVGIG (reference sequence). Trimming stripped 4 bases from V and 0 bases from J, with 13 bases between. The CDR3 totals 14 residues. DNA for the CDR3: TGTGCCTGGAAGCCCTTGCGCGGCTCCTACGAGCAGTACTTC. Amino acids: CAWKPLRGSYEQYF.

This chain links TRBV29-1 with TRBJ2-6; D gene ambiguous. CDR1 is SQVTM, CDR2 ANQGSEA, per germline. CDR3 length equals 12 residues. V lost 4 bases and J 6 bases, leaving 7 bases between the germline ends. CDR3 region: CSVVAEANVLTF. DNA for the CDR3: TGCAGCGTTGTAGCTGAGGCCAACGTCCTGACTTTC.

This sequence joins TRBV7-8 and TRBJ2-4, with D hard to call. Trimming left V 1 base short and J 2 bases short, with 12 bases between. Germline CDR1 reads SGHVS; CDR2 reads FQNEAQ. The CDR3 totals 16 residues. CDR3 bases: TGTGCCAGCAGCTTAGACGGAGCCGGGTCCAAAAACATTCAGTACTTC. Amino acids: CASSLDGAGSKNIQYF.

The chain is built from TRBV27 and TRBJ2-1; unclear D gene. The CDR3 is made up of 14 amino acids. Trimming stripped 5 bases from V and 8 bases from J, with 16 bases between. In germline, CDR1 is MNHEY, CDR2 SMNVEV (reference sequence). In DNA form, the CDR3 reads TGTGCCAGCAGTCTCTCACCTCTTAGCCATGAGCAGTTCTTC. This encodes CASSLSPLSHEQFF.

V gene TRBV6-5 combines with J gene TRBJ2-3; D is undetermined. CDR3 length: 11 amino acids. Per germline, CDR1 MNHEY and CDR2 SVGAGI. The V and J ends lost 10 bases and 9 bases respectively, with 14 bases between them. CDR3 residues: CAILGDKTQYF. CDR3 bases: TGTGCCATTTTGGGCGATAAGACGCAGTATTTT.

The gene calls are TRBV5-1 and TRBJ2-6; D possibly corresponds to TRBD1 (6 bases). The CDR3 runs to 15 residues. V was trimmed by 3 bases and J by 1 base, leaving 8 bases between them. From germline, CDR1 is SGHRS and CDR2 YFSETQ. The CDR3 is CASSSQGSGANVLTF. CDR3 nucleotide sequence: TGCGCCAGCAGCTCACAGGGATCTGGGGCCAACGTCCTGACTTTC.

V gene TRBV9 combines with J gene TRBJ2-1; D is undetermined. Deletions cut 3 bases from V and 3 bases from J, with 4 bases between. CDR1 SGDLS and CDR2 YYNGEE come from the germline V gene. There are 12 residues in the CDR3. CDR3 in amino acids: CASSAHYNEQFF. The CDR3 nucleotides are TGTGCCAGCAGCGCTCACTACAATGAGCAGTTCTTC.

The V call is TRBV14, the J call TRBJ1-6, with TRBD1 as a possible D gene (5 bases). This CDR3 has 15 amino acids. V dropped 1 base and J dropped 5 bases, with 9 bases sitting between them. Germline V gene lookup returns CDR1 SGHDN and CDR2 FVKESK. CDR3 coding DNA: TGTGCCAGCAGCCAAGTCCGGGGCGATAATTCACCCCTCCACTTT. This gives the protein CASSQVRGDNSPLHF. The whole variable domain, remainder taken from reference TRBV14 and TRBJ1-6, is EAGVTQFPSHSVIEKGQTVTLRCDPISGHDNLYWYRRVMGKEIKFLLHFVKESKQDESGMPNNRFLAERTGGTYSTLKVQPAELEDSGVYFCASSQVRGDNSPLHFGNGTRLTVT.

This clone was detected only once. V usage is TRBV7-9 and J usage is TRBJ2-7; possibly TRBD2 for D (5 bases). V lost 3 bases and J lost 7, with 13 bases in between. Germline CDR1 reads SEHNR; CDR2 reads FQNEAQ (reference sequence). There are 13 residues in the CDR3. The CDR3 sequence is CASSFSLAQEQYF. CDR3 in DNA: TGTGCCAGCAGCTTCTCGCTAGCTCAGGAGCAGTACTTC.

The chain combines TRBV6-5 with TRBJ2-5, with D unclear. The end of the DNA aligns better with TRBJ2-7, so the J call may be wrong. The germline gives CDR1 MNHEY, CDR2 SVGAGI. CDR3 length: 13 amino acids. CDR3 loop: CASSYQSSYEQYF. The CDR3 DNA sequence: TGTGCCAGCAGTTACCAGTCCTCCTACGAGCAGTACTTC.

This sequence joins TRBV7-8 and TRBJ1-5; D is perhaps TRBD1 (5 bases). Germline V gives CDR1 SGHVS, CDR2 FQNEAQ. V was pared by 5 bases and J by 6 bases, with 17 bases between. There are 15 residues in the CDR3. The CDR3 sequence is CASSNRLGEGQPQHF. The CDR3 DNA follows: TGTGCCAGCAGCAACAGGTTGGGGGAGGGTCAGCCCCAGCATTTT.

V gene TRBV11-2 combines with J gene TRBJ1-1; weak D call: TRBD1 (6 bases). V was clipped by 4 bases and J by 3 bases, with 15 bases between them. Germline CDR1 reads SGHAT; CDR2 reads FQNNGV. The CDR3 has 15 residues. In nucleotides, the CDR3 is TGTGCCAGCAGCTCCACTCTTAGGGGGGACACTGAAGCTTTCTTT. Its protein is CASSSTLRGDTEAFF.

The gene calls are TRBV5-4 and TRBJ2-1; D not resolved. The CDR3 is 15 amino acids. Looked up from germline, CDR1 is SGHNT and CDR2 is YYREEE (reference sequence). Deletions cut 5 bases from V and 2 bases from J, with 14 bases between. Here the CDR3 DNA reads TGTGCCAGCAGTTCTAGTAACCCGACCTACAATGAGCAGTTCTTC. Translating gives CASSSSNPTYNEQFF.

This clone is medium-sized by share. This rearrangement joins TRBV30 to TRBJ1-1; TRBD1 agrees at 11 bases. J lost 5 bases, V lost 8 bases, and 7 bases had no gene match. Per germline, CDR1 GTSNPN and CDR2 SVGIG (reference sequence). The CDR3 totals 13 residues. The CDR3 DNA reads TGTGCCCGAAGGACAGGGGGCGAGACTGAAGCTTTCTTT. It encodes CARRTGGETEAFF.

The chain is built from TRBV7-2 and TRBJ1-5; D is unclear. Germline values: CDR1 SGHTA, CDR2 FQGNSA. CDR3 length: 12 amino acids. The germline V and J ends were trimmed by 1 base and 6 bases, with 4 bases remaining between them. CDR3 protein: CASSLDSQPQHF. CDR3 in DNA: TGTGCCAGCAGCTTAGACAGTCAGCCCCAGCATTTT.

The chain recombines TRBV5-1 with TRBJ1-3; D gene uncertain. The length of the CDR3 is 15 residues. Trimming took 0 bases from V and 0 from J, leaving 7 bases between them. The germline gives CDR1 SGHRS, CDR2 YFSETQ. CDR3 in DNA: TGCGCCAGCAGCTTGGAAGTATACTCTGGAAACACCATATATTTT. This encodes CASSLEVYSGNTIYF.

The rearrangement links TRBV9 to TRBJ2-3; D uncertain. Germline lookup yields CDR1 SGDLS and CDR2 YYNGEE. V was pared by 4 bases and J by 2 bases, with 29 bases between. The CDR3 is 20 residues long. The CDR3 here is CASSTHPKVMTVSYTDTQYF. Here the CDR3 DNA reads TGTGCCAGCAGCACACATCCCAAAGTTATGACGGTTAGTTACACAGATACGCAGTATTTT.

This chain joins TRBV5-1 and TRBJ2-3, with a weak D call TRBD2 (6 bases). The germline V gene has CDR1 SGHRS and CDR2 YFSETQ. The CDR3 length is 15 residues. The germline V and J ends were trimmed by 0 bases and 3 bases, with 11 bases remaining between them. The CDR3 DNA sequence: TGCGCCAGCAGCTTGGGGCGGGACTTAACAGATACGCAGTATTTT. Translating it yields CASSLGRDLTDTQYF.

The J gene is TRBJ2-3, the V gene TRBV15; no clear D. The CDR3 extends over 14 amino acids. From germline, CDR1 is LNHNV and CDR2 YYDKDF (reference sequence). The germline V and J ends were trimmed by 4 bases and 3 bases, with 11 bases remaining between them. CDR3 bases: TGTGCCACCAGCAACCCTGTTTATACAGATACGCAGTATTTT. It translates to CATSNPVYTDTQYF.

This clone was seen only a few times. The chain has TRBV30 and TRBJ1-4, with D perhaps TRBD1 (5 bases). V lost 3 bases, J lost 5 bases, and 13 bases lay in between. This CDR3 is 14 amino acids long. Germline loops: CDR1 GTSNPN, CDR2 SVGIG (reference sequence). This chain's CDR3 is CAWRFFGGNEKLFF. The CDR3 bases are TGTGCCTGGAGGTTTTTCGGGGGGAATGAAAAACTGTTTTTT.

V is TRBV6-6 and J is TRBJ2-7; 9 nucleotides match TRBD1. After removal of 0 bases from V and 2 bases from J, the junction contained 5 bases not matched to a gene. The CDR3 is 16 residues long. Germline V gene lookup returns CDR1 MNHNY and CDR2 SVGAGI (reference sequence). CDR3 DNA sequence: TGTGCCAGCAGTTACTCCAAACAGGGGGCGGCCTACGAGCAGTACTTC. Protein sequence: CASSYSKQGAAYEQYF.

This clone was detected a few times. The chain recombines TRBV6-1 with TRBJ1-2; tentatively, D is TRBD1 (6 bases). Germline V gene data show CDR1 as MNHNS and CDR2 as SASEGT. There are 15 residues in the CDR3. V was shortened by 8 bases and J by 4 bases, with 20 bases between the two germline ends. Here the CDR3 DNA reads TGTGCCAGCCGACCGCTTACGGGGGCGATCTATGGCTACACCTTC. This gives the protein CASRPLTGAIYGYTF.